The next 24 T cell receptor beta chains were all read from a single sample in a study of cytomegalovirus exposure and HLA in healthy donors. The PCR made use of 60 Vbeta and 13 Jbeta primers. Repertoires were generated with immunoSEQ multiplex PCR, while TCRdb's copy carries only in-frame clones and drops some. The sample has 100,000 to 150,000 clones, around 78% seen once; the top ten hold 1.5%. Input material: PBMCs. These TCRs come from a young woman in good health and CMV-seronegative.

Regarding this clone: Distinct nucleotide sequences in the sample also encode this CDR3. The rearrangement joins TRBV6-1 to TRBJ2-3; TRBD2 agrees at 10 bases. CDR3 size: 15 residues. CDR1 and CDR2 (germline): MNHNS, SASEGT. V trimming: 0 bases; J trimming: 4 bases; junction bases outside the gene matches: 1. The CDR3 reads CASSEAAGGPDTQYF. CDR3 nucleotide sequence: TGTGCCAGCAGTGAAGCAGCGGGAGGGCCAGATACGCAGTATTTT.

The chain carries TRBV4-1 and TRBJ2-7, with 8 bases fitting TRBD1. Germline loops: CDR1 MGHRA, CDR2 YSYEKL. The CDR3 consists of 15 residues. Unmatched junction bases numbered 7, after V lost 3 bases and J lost 3 bases. The CDR3 nucleotides read TGCGCCAGCAGCCACCCAGGGGGCGCGGACTACGAGCAGTACTTC. Translated: CASSHPGGADYEQYF.

The V call is TRBV10-3, the J call TRBJ1-1, with 9 nucleotides matching TRBD1. Germline V gene sequence: CDR1 ENHRY, CDR2 SYGVKD. This CDR3 has 16 residues. The junction had 9 bases not matched to a gene; V was cut back by 4 bases and J by 3 bases. As DNA, the CDR3 is TGTGCCATCAGTGGACAACAAGACAGGGGGTACACTGAAGCTTTCTTT. It is translated as CAISGQQDRGYTEAFF.

This chain connects TRBV13 to TRBJ2-1; D call uncertain. V gave up 0 bases and J gave up 9 bases, with 9 bases separating them. CDR3 length equals 13 residues. CDR1 and CDR2 from the germline V gene are PRHDT and FYEKMQ (reference sequence). DNA for the CDR3: TGTGCCAGCAGCTTAGGGGTCCAGTTTGAGCAGTTCTTC. It encodes CASSLGVQFEQFF.

This clone has only a few counts. The J gene is TRBJ1-3, the V gene TRBV30; D remains ambiguous. The CDR3 extends over 14 amino acids. Germline V gene data show CDR1 as GTSNPN and CDR2 as SVGIG (reference sequence). V gave up 0 bases and J gave up 0 bases, with 6 bases separating them. CDR3 protein: CAWSVGSSGNTIYF. DNA of the CDR3: TGTGCCTGGAGTGTGGGGAGCTCTGGAAACACCATATATTTT.

This clone was detected only a few times. One end of the junction does not line up with germline, which may come from a read error. The chain links TRBV5-6 to TRBJ2-2; 9 positions match TRBD2. CDR3 length: 18 residues. In germline, CDR1 is SGHDT, CDR2 YYEEEE. The chain's CDR3 is CASTLGRGRANNAGELFF. In DNA, the CDR3 is TGTGCCAGCACCTTGGGACGCGGGAGGGCCAATAATGCCGGGGAGCTGTTTTTT.

Concerning this clone: Other DNA sequences in the sample encode the same CDR3. The chain employs TRBV19 and TRBJ1-1, with TRBD1 matching over 7 bases. Looked up from germline, CDR1 is LNHDA and CDR2 is SQIVND (reference sequence). This CDR3 region has 14 residues. With V trimmed by 5 bases and J by 2 bases, 5 bases remained unmatched. CDR3 DNA: TGTGCCAGTAGTTTAAGGACAGGAAACACTGAAGCTTTCTTT. Translated: CASSLRTGNTEAFF.

On this clone: The sample carries other DNA sequences with the same CDR3. The chain combines TRBV29-1 with TRBJ1-1; tentatively, D is TRBD1 (5 bases). The CDR3 sequence is 12 residues long. V shed 6 bases and J shed 0 bases, with 8 bases lying between them. The germline V gene has CDR1 SQVTM and CDR2 ANQGSEA. The CDR3 nucleotides read TGCAGCGTGGGGGGAGTGAACACTGAAGCTTTCTTT. Translating gives CSVGGVNTEAFF.

The rearrangement uses TRBV6-1 and TRBJ2-5, with TRBD2 identical over 12 bases. Unmatched junction bases numbered 7, after V lost 6 bases and J lost 5 bases. From germline, CDR1 is MNHNS and CDR2 SASEGT. The CDR3 is made up of 15 amino acids. The CDR3 DNA follows: TGTGCCAGCAGCGTTCTAGCGGGAGGGGGGGAGACCCAGTACTTC. This codes for CASSVLAGGGETQYF.

The rearrangement joins TRBV7-7 to TRBJ1-1; no clear D gene. V was pared by 0 bases and J by 4 bases, with 12 bases between. Germline CDR1 reads SSHAT; CDR2 reads FNYEAQ (reference sequence). This CDR3 comprises 15 residues. The CDR3 DNA sequence: TGTGCCAGCAGCTTAGCGAAGACAATATTCACTGAAGCTTTCTTT. Encoded protein: CASSLAKTIFTEAFF.

This clone was counted between two and nine times. This same CDR3 is encoded by further DNA sequences in the sample. The chain carries TRBV30 and TRBJ1-5; D gene unclear. There are 13 residues in the CDR3. In germline, CDR1 is GTSNPN, CDR2 SVGIG (reference sequence). V dropped 0 bases and J dropped 0 bases, with 3 bases sitting between them. The CDR3 sequence is CAWSVSSNQPQHF. CDR3 bases: TGTGCCTGGAGTGTCTCTAGCAATCAGCCCCAGCATTTT. Complete variable domain (other parts from reference TRBV30 and TRBJ1-5): SQTIHQWPATLVQPVGSPLSLECTVEGTSNPNLYWYRQAAGRGLQLLFYSVGIGQISSEVPQNLSASRPQDRQFILSSKKLLLSDSGFYLCAWSVSSNQPQHFGDGTRLSIL.

The chain couples TRBV5-1 to TRBJ2-6; no firm D call. CDR3 length: 14 amino acids. Germline-derived CDR1 and CDR2 are SGHRS and YFSETQ. V was trimmed by 6 bases and J by 0 bases, leaving 7 bases between them. The CDR3 spells CASTVTSGANVLTF. CDR3 nucleotides: TGCGCCAGCACAGTAACCTCTGGGGCCAACGTCCTGACTTTC.

J is TRBJ2-4 and V is TRBV29-1; D may be TRBD1 (5 bases). V lost 7 bases and J lost 0, with 13 bases in between. The CDR3 has 14 amino acids. Germline V lookup: CDR1 SQVTM, CDR2 ANQGSEA. CDR3 coding DNA: TGCAGCGGAACCGACAGTTTAGCCAAAAACATTCAGTACTTC. It is translated as CSGTDSLAKNIQYF.

This clone has a handful of counts. The V gene is TRBV15, the J gene TRBJ2-5, with TRBD2 matching 7 bases. V was pared by 0 bases and J by 4 bases, with 5 bases of the junction left unmatched. This CDR3 is built from 15 residues. Germline V gives CDR1 LNHNV, CDR2 YYDKDF (reference sequence). The CDR3 DNA reads TGTGCCACCAGCAGAGAAACGACTAGCTTAGAGACCCAGTACTTC. This gives the protein CATSRETTSLETQYF. The full variable domain, rest sourced from reference TRBV15 and TRBJ2-5, is DAMVIQNPRYQVTQFGKPVTLSCSQTLNHNVMYWYQQKSSQAPKLLFHYYDKDFNNEADTPDNFQSRRPNTSFCFLDIRSPGLGDTAMYLCATSRETTSLETQYFGPGTRLLVL.

The gene calls are TRBV7-2 and TRBJ2-7; 9 bases align to TRBD2. The junction had 9 bases not matched to a gene; V was cut back by 7 bases and J by 2 bases. Germline V gene data show CDR1 as SGHTA and CDR2 as FQGNSA. This CDR3 has 15 residues. CDR3 in amino acids: CASTSVAGVAYEQYF. In nucleotides, the CDR3 is TGTGCCAGCACCTCCGTAGCGGGAGTAGCCTACGAGCAGTACTTC.

This clone was seen only a few times. The CDR3 sequence is CASSLPSMELFF. The CDR3 DNA follows: TGTGCCAGCAGCTTACCCAGTATGGAGCTGTTTTTT. The chain has TRBV7-2 and TRBJ2-2; D is unclear. V shed 2 bases and J shed 10 bases, with 8 bases lying between them. From germline, CDR1 is SGHTA and CDR2 FQGNSA. The CDR3 loop spans 12 amino acids.

The V and J genes are TRBV9 and TRBJ2-1; TRBD2 agrees at 10 bases. The germline V gene has CDR1 SGDLS and CDR2 YYNGEE. The V and J ends lost 3 bases and 10 bases, in that order; junction bases with no gene match: 13. This CDR3 has 16 residues. The CDR3 is CASSATYLAGEYEQFF. The CDR3 DNA reads as TGTGCCAGCAGCGCCACTTATCTAGCGGGAGAATACGAGCAGTTCTTC.

This sequence joins TRBV29-1 and TRBJ2-2, with D unclear. The germline V gene has CDR1 SQVTM and CDR2 ANQGSEA. Trimming took off 4 bases at V and 5 bases at J, with 11 bases between the two ends. The CDR3 has 13 amino acids. The CDR3 DNA reads as TGCAGCGTTGCCCCCTCAGGAACCGGGGAGCTGTTTTTT. Translated: CSVAPSGTGELFF.

The gene calls are TRBV7-8 and TRBJ2-3; 7 bases align to TRBD1. CDR3 length: 15 residues. Per the germline V gene, CDR1 is SGHVS and CDR2 is FQNEAQ. The junction had 10 bases not matched to a gene; V was cut back by 6 bases and J by 4 bases. CDR3 nucleotide sequence: TGTGCCAGCAGGGTAGACAGGGCCCCTCCAGATACGCAGTATTTT. This gives the protein CASRVDRAPPDTQYF.

This chain uses TRBV15 with TRBJ1-1; a possible D gene is TRBD1 (6 bases). V lost 2 bases to trimming and J lost 1 base, with 11 bases between them. The CDR3 length is 15 residues. Germline V gives CDR1 LNHNV, CDR2 YYDKDF (reference sequence). The CDR3 sequence: CATSRFQGWNTEAFF. The CDR3 bases are TGTGCCACCAGCAGATTTCAGGGGTGGAACACTGAAGCTTTCTTT.

The genes are TRBV10-1 and TRBJ2-7; D unclear. CDR3 size: 10 residues. V dropped 10 bases and J dropped 3 bases, with 7 bases sitting between them. Germline V gives CDR1 WNHNN, CDR2 SYGVQD (reference sequence). The CDR3 nucleotides are TGCGCCAATTCGGGCTACGAGCAGTACTTC. Translating gives CANSGYEQYF.

This rearrangement joins TRBV4-1 to TRBJ2-7; 7 positions agree with TRBD1. Per the germline V gene, CDR1 is MGHRA and CDR2 is YSYEKL. This CDR3 has 14 residues. V was clipped by 2 bases and J by 4 bases; unmatched bases: 5. For the CDR3, the DNA is TGCGCCAGCAGCCAAAGGACAGGCTATTACGAGCAGTACTTC. Amino acids: CASSQRTGYYEQYF.

J is TRBJ1-2 and V is TRBV30; 9 positions match TRBD1. Germline CDR1 GTSNPN, CDR2 SVGIG (reference sequence). Trimming removed 7 bases from V and 8 bases from J; junction bases left unmatched: 14. This CDR3 comprises 14 residues. CDR3 residues: CAYTRTGVVEGYTF. In nucleotides, the CDR3 is TGTGCCTACACTCGGACAGGGGTAGTGGAAGGCTACACCTTC. The full variable domain, in which reference TRBV30 and TRBJ1-2 provide the parts outside the CDR3, is SQTIHQWPATLVQPVGSPLSLECTVEGTSNPNLYWYRQAAGRGLQLLFYSVGIGQISSEVPQNLSASRPQDRQFILSSKKLLLSDSGFYLCAYTRTGVVEGYTFGSGTRLTVV.

V is TRBV5-4 and J is TRBJ1-2, with 8 bases fitting TRBD1. The CDR3 is 14 amino acids. CDR1 and CDR2 (germline): SGHNT, YYREEE (reference sequence). Trimming removed 3 bases from V and 8 bases from J; junction bases left unmatched: 9. Here the CDR3 DNA reads TGTGCCAGCAGCTACCGGGACAGGAACATGGGCTACACCTTC. Its protein product is CASSYRDRNMGYTF.